The present T cell receptor beta chain was sequenced within a study of CD8+ T cells in alopecia areata. Sequencing used cDNA as its template, made by extracting RNA and reverse transcribing it. Measured with immunoSEQ multiplex PCR; TCRdb has only the in-frame clones, and not every one. The table has some 120,000 clones, around 50% seen once. The treatment: oral pan-JAK inhibitor, 5-10 mg twice daily. This receptor was taken from a human donor with alopecia areata. The sample here was CD8+ T cells sorted from blood, taken at week 24, from a patient treated with tofacitinib.

The CDR3 DNA sequence: TGCGCCAGCAGCCGAGGGGACCTGCGGGACGAGCAGTACTTC. Protein sequence: CASSRGDLRDEQYF. This rearrangement joins TRBV4-3 to TRBJ2-7, with D perhaps matching TRBD1 or TRBD2 (5 bases each). The CDR3 spans 14 residues. V lost 4 bases and J lost 5, with 15 bases in between. Germline lookup yields CDR1 LGHNA and CDR2 YSLEER.